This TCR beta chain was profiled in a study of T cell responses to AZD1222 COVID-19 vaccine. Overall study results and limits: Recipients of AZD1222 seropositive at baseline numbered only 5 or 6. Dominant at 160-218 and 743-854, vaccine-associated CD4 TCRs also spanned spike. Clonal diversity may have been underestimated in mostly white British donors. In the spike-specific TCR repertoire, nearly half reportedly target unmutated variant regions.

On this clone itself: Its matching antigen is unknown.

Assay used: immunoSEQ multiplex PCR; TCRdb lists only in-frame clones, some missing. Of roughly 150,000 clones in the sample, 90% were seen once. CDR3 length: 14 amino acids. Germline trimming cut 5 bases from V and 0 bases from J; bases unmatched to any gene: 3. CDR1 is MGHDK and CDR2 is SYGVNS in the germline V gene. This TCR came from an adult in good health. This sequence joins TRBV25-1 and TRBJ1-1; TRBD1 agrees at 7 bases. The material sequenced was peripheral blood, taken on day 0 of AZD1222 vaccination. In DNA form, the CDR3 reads TGTGCCAGCAGTCGAGACAGGGTGAACACTGAAGCTTTCTTT. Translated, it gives CASSRDRVNTEAFF.